A selection of T cell receptor beta chains follows, all from one sample in a study of cytomegalovirus exposure and HLA in healthy donors. The assay was immunoSEQ multiplex PCR, and TCRdb's table has in-frame clones only and misses some. The repertoire holds over 130,000 clones, with approximately 80% as singletons. Sequencing used PBMCs. All receptors come from a woman aged 40 to 49 in good health and CMV-seropositive. The CDR3 runs from the conserved cysteine through the conserved F or W. The listing skips clone size in some rows; elsewhere it reads once, few, many or a size class.

size,V,CDR3
-,TRBV5-6,CASSLGWGGEQFF
once,TRBV5-5,CASSLWRENSDEQYF
-,TRBV28,CASSVAGGDNEQFF
-,TRBV19,CASSIALAGTHEQYF
-,TRBV6-5,CASSSFSGNTIYF
-,TRBV2,CASSERTDNQPQHF
-,TRBV5-4,CASSYNYEQYF
-,TRBV11-2,CASSLQLAGGPGEQFF
few,TRBV11-2,CASSPTSGRRGAGELFF
-,TRBV28,CASSLTAGKYSNQPQHF
-,TRBV19,CASSRAGTSGYEQYF
-,TRBV4-2,CASSQSQADTQYF
-,TRBV6-5,CASRPQGVSYEQYF
-,TRBV19,CATSDRGYEQYF
-,TRBV5-1,CASSRTTGSDTQYF
few,TRBV18,CASSQLTGNEAFF
few,TRBV19,CASSGTSGNNEQYF
-,TRBV7-8,CASSLNSAPGRTTTF
-,TRBV5-4,CASSPATGDEELFF
-,TRBV13,CASSSNQAGGPYEQYF
-,TRBV7-9,CASSLGTDSEQFF
-,TRBV5-1,CASREREGLLANEQFF
-,TRBV5-4,CASSPRNEGSTEAFF
-,TRBV6-1,CASSANLQGGTGNTIYF
-,TRBV2,CASAIGRAPYEQYF
once,TRBV18,CASSPSGLATAGQEAFF
-,TRBV28,CASSLYSGNQPQHF
-,TRBV28,CASRPTGDWYNEQFF
-,TRBV7-9,CSSTLLADEQYF
-,TRBV7-9,CASSSTVFDEQFF
-,TRBV7-9,CASSLGQPFQTQYF
-,TRBV6-1,CASRSTQGLSYEQYF
-,TRBV18,CASSWAANTEAFF
few,TRBV13,CASSFRESYGYTF
-,TRBV5-1,CASSETGEQFF
few,TRBV7-8,CASRQGINEQYF
-,TRBV5-1,CASSPGQGNYEQYF
few,TRBV7-2,CASSFLAGGTGELFF
few,TRBV6-5,CASSYSSTGDYGYTF
-,TRBV5-1,CASSDPGQGAGYTF
few,TRBV7-7,CASSPRGGTEETQYF
-,TRBV27,CASSNPPGLASNEQFF
-,TRBV9,CASSVALGGDGRDEQFF
-,TRBV20-1,CSARLDTQYF
-,TRBV28,CASSSPASRHYEQYF
few,TRBV5-1,CASSLLLADSGNEQFF
-,TRBV2,CASSLSETQYF
few,TRBV30,CAWSVGGRSTEAFF
-,TRBV7-2,CASSPSEEVTQYF
few,TRBV19,CASSRQGARNEQFF
-,TRBV5-1,CASSKGTSGQNEQFF
-,TRBV2,CAIPRDSYEQYF